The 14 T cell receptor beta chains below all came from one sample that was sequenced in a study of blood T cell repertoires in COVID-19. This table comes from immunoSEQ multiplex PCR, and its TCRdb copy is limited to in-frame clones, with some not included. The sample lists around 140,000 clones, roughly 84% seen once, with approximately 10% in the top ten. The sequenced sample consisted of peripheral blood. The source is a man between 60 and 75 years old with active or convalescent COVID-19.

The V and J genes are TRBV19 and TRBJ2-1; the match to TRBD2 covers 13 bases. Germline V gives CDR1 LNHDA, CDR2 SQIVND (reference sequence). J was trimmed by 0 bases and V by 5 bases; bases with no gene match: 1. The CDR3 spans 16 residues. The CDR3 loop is CASSWTSGSSYNEQFF. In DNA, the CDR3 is TGTGCCAGTAGTTGGACTAGCGGGAGCTCCTACAATGAGCAGTTCTTC.

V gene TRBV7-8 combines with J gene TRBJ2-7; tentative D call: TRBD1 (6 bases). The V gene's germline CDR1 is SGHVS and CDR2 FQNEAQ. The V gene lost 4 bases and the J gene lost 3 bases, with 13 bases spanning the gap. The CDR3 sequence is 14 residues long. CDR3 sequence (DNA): TGTGCCAGCAGCTGGAGCGGACAGAGCTACGAGCAGTACTTC. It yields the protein CASSWSGQSYEQYF. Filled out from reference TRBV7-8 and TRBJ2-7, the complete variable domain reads GAGVSQSPRYKVAKRGQDVALRCDPISGHVSLFWYQQALGQGPEFLTYFQNEAQLDKSGLPSDRFFAERPEGSVSTLKIQRTQQEDSAVYLCASSWSGQSYEQYFGPGTRLTVT.

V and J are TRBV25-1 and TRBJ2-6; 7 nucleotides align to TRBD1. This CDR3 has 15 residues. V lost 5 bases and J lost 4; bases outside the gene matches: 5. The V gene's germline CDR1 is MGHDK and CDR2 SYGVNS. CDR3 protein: CASSRQGSGANVLTF. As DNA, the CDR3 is TGTGCCAGCAGTAGACAGGGCTCCGGGGCCAACGTCCTGACTTTC.

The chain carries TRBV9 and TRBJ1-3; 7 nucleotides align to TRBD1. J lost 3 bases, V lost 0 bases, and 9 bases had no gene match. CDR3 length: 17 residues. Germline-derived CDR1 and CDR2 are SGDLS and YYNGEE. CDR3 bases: TGTGCCAGCAGCGTAGCCCACGAGGGGGCGCTTGGAAACACCATATATTTT. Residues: CASSVAHEGALGNTIYF.

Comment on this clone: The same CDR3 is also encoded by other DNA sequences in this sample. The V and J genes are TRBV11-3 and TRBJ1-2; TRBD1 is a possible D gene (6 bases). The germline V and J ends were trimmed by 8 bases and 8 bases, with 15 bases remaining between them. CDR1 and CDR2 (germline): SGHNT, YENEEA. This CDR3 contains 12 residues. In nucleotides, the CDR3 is TGTGCCAGCCGCGGGGGCGCAGGGGGCTACACCTTC. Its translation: CASRGGAGGYTF.

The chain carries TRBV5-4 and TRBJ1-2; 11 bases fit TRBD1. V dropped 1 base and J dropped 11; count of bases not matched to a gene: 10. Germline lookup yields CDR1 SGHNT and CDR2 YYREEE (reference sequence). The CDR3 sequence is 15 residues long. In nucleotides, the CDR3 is TGTGCCAGCAGCTTGTCGGACAGGGGGCCCATAGGGTACACCTTC. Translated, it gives CASSLSDRGPIGYTF.

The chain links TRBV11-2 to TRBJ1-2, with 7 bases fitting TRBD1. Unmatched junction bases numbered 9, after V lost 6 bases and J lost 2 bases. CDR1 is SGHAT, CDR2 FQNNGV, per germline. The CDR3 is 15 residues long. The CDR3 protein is CASRKPGQTNYGYTF. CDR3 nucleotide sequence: TGTGCCAGCAGGAAACCGGGACAGACGAACTATGGCTACACCTTC.

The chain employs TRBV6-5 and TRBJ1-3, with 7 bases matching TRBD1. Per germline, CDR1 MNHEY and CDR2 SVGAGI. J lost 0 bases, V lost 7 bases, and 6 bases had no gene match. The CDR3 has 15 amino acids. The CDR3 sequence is CASKPGQHSGNTIYF. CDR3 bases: TGTGCCAGCAAACCGGGACAGCACTCTGGAAACACCATATATTTT.

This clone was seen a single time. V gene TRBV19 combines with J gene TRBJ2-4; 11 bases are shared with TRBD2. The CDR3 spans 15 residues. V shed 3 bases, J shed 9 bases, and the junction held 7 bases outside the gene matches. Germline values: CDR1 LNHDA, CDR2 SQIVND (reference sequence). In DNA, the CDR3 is TGTGCCAGTAGTATCACTAGCGGGAGTTCGTTCATTCAGTACTTC. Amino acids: CASSITSGSSFIQYF.

CDR3 nucleotide sequence: TGCAGCACACCCTCTCAGGGGACCCAGTACTTC. Translating it yields CSTPSQGTQYF. The V call is TRBV20-1, the J call TRBJ2-5, with a tentative D call TRBD1 (5 bases). Germline V gives CDR1 DFQATT, CDR2 SNEGSKA (reference sequence). The CDR3 covers 11 residues.

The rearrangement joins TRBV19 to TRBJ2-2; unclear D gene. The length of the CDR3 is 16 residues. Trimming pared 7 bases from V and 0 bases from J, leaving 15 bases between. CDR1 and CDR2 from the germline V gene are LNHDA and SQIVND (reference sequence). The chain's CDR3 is CASTYRHPSNTGELFF. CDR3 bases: TGTGCCAGTACTTACAGACACCCATCGAACACCGGGGAGCTGTTTTTT.

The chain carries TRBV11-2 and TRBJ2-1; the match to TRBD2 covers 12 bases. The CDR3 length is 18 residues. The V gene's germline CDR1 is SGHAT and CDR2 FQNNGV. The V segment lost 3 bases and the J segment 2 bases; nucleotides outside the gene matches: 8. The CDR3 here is CASSFQTSGGETYNEQFF. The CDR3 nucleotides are TGTGCCAGCAGCTTTCAGACTAGCGGGGGCGAGACCTACAATGAGCAGTTCTTC.

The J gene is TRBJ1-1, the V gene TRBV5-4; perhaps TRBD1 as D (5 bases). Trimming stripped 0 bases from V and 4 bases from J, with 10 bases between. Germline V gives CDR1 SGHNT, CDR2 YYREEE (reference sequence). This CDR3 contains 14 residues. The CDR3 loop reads CASSLGGDGTEAFF. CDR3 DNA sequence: TGTGCCAGCAGCTTGGGGGGCGACGGCACTGAAGCTTTCTTT.

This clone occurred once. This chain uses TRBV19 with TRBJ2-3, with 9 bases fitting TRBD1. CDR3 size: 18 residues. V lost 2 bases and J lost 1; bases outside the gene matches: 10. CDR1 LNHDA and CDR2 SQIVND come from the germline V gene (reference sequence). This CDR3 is CASSISRPGTGRTDTQYF. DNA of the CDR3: TGTGCCAGTAGTATAAGCCGTCCCGGGACAGGGCGCACAGATACGCAGTATTTT.